Sequencing of this T cell receptor (beta chain) was carried out in a study of T cells in Graves' hyperthyroidism and ophthalmopathy. Study-wide background: Peripheral blood was acquired at first diagnosis, ahead of any therapy whatsoever.

RNA transcripts were the template for amplifying TCR beta CDR3 regions. The study used the HTBI primer set for a first-round RT-PCR of the TCR CDR3. TCRdb passed the multiplex PCR reads through MiXCR, listing each CDR3 protein once. Among roughly 640,000 distinct CDR3 sequences listed, roughly a sixth were seen once. A roughly 9.7 ml volume of fresh peripheral blood provided the PBMCs. In its sample, this clonotype was seen many times. Its antigen is unknown. Study outcomes and limitations: Ophthalmopathy and stable hyperthyroidism were separated by a 13 V-J model. Among clonotypes expanded in thyroid above 0.001, most were also found in blood.

The CDR3 loop spans 14 amino acids. Deletions cut 4 bases from V and 4 bases from J, with 11 bases between. Germline CDR1 SNHLY, CDR2 FYNNEI. This TCR was sampled from a woman in her thirties or forties with Graves' ophthalmopathy. The specimen sequenced was blood. The chain recombines TRBV2 with TRBJ2-1; maybe TRBD2 (6 bases). The CDR3 nucleotides are TGTGCCAGCAGTGTTGCGGGGAGATACAATGAGCAGTTCTTC. The encoded protein is CASSVAGRYNEQFF.